These 5 T cell receptor beta chains were sequenced from one sample in a study of blood T cell repertoires in COVID-19. The data were produced by immunoSEQ multiplex PCR, yet TCRdb's version contains in-frame clones alone and is incomplete. The sample includes fewer than 70,000 clones, roughly 88% of them seen just once. Sequencing was carried out using peripheral blood. The receptors derive from a woman in her sixties with acute or convalescent COVID-19.

The chain uses TRBV6-5 and TRBJ1-5; 9 bases fit TRBD1. The CDR3 spans 14 residues. V dropped 7 bases and J dropped 7; count of bases not matched to a gene: 8. Germline assignment: CDR1 MNHEY and CDR2 SVGAGI. CDR3 in DNA: TGTGCCAGCATGGGGACAGGGACACGACAGCCCCAGCATTTT. Amino acid sequence: CASMGTGTRQPQHF.

J is TRBJ2-3 and V is TRBV5-1; 9 bases match TRBD1. Trimming at V came to 4 bases and at J to 0 bases, leaving 3 bases not matched to a gene. Germline CDR1 SGHRS, CDR2 YFSETQ. The CDR3 runs to 15 residues. The CDR3 protein is CASSGDRASTDTQYF. CDR3 DNA sequence: TGCGCCAGCAGCGGGGACAGGGCTAGCACAGATACGCAGTATTTT.

With regard to this clone: One end of the junction does not line up with germline, which may come from a read error. The chain joins TRBV6-5 to TRBJ2-7, with D perhaps TRBD2 (7 bases). CDR3 size: 13 residues. Germline V gene data show CDR1 as MNHEY and CDR2 as SVGAGI. The CDR3 is CASRAGASYEQYF. CDR3 sequence (DNA): TGTGCGAGCAGGGCGGGGGCCTCCTACGAGCAGTACTTC.

CDR3 loop: CASSGLDGYTF. CDR3 coding DNA: TGTGCCAGTAGCGGTCTGGATGGCTACACCTTC. V is TRBV19 and J is TRBJ1-2; D uncertain. Germline V gives CDR1 LNHDA, CDR2 SQIVND (reference sequence). Between the trimmed V and J ends, which lost 6 bases and 6 bases, there was a span of 8 bases. The CDR3 totals 11 residues.

The chain joins TRBV29-1 to TRBJ2-3; TRBD2 is a possible D gene (7 bases). The V end was cut by 7 bases, the J end by 1 base, with 9 bases between. CDR3 size: 12 residues. Germline V gives CDR1 SQVTM, CDR2 ANQGSEA. CDR3 amino acids: CSAGGRTDTQYF. The CDR3 bases are TGCAGCGCGGGGGGCCGCACAGATACGCAGTATTTT.